This T cell receptor (beta chain) was sequenced for a study of blood T cell repertoires in COVID-19. Whole-study context: Acute-phase and convalescent COVID-19 samples originated in the United States, Italy and Spain. Sources were T cells, B-cell-depleted T cells, or PBMCs; the material itself was cDNA or gDNA.

The V end was cut by 2 bases, the J end by 6 bases, with 23 bases between. The CDR3 is made up of 17 amino acids. Germline V gene data show CDR1 as SGDLS and CDR2 as YYNGEE. Original handling: Using reference gene primer amplification, nucleated cell counts were estimated. Profiled with immunoSEQ multiplex PCR; TCRdb holds only in-frame clones, not every one. The D gene and trimming were derived from the DNA, and the V and J assignments and clone size from that table. The table has under 300,000 clones, about 76% seen once. Sequencing was performed on peripheral blood. This clonotype was obtained from a woman in her sixties or seventies with active or convalescent COVID-19. V gene TRBV9 combines with J gene TRBJ1-2; D is ambiguous. This CDR3 is CASSVSGQSWGRDGYTF. The CDR3 DNA follows: TGTGCCAGCAGCGTCAGCGGGCAAAGTTGGGGTCGTGATGGCTACACCTTC.